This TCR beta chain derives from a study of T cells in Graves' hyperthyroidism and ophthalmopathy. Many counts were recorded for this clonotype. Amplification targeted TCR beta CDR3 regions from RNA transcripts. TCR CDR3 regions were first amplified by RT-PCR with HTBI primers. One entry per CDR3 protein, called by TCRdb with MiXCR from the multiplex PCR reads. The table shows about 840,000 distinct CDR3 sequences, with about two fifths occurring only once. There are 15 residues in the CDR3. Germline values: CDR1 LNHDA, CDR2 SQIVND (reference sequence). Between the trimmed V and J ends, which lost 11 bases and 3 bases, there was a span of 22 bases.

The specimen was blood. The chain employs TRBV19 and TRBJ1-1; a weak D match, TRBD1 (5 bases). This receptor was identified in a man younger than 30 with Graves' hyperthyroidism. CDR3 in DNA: TGTGCCGGTTCGATACAGGTCGGTGAGTACACTGAAGCTTTCTTT. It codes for CAGSIQVGEYTEAFF.